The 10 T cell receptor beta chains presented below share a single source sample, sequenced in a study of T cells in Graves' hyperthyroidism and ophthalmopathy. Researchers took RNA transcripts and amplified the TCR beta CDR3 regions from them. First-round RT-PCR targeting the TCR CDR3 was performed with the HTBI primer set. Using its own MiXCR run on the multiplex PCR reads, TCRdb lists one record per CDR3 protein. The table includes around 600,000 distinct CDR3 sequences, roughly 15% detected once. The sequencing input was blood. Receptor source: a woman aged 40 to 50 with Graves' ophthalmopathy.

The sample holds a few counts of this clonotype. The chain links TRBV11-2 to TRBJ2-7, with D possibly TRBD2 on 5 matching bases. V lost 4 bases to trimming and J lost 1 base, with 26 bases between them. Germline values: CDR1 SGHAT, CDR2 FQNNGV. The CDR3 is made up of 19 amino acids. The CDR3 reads CASSSLTTQRAGVSYEQYF. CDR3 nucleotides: TGTGCCAGCAGCTCCCTTACCACACAGAGGGCAGGCGTTTCCTACGAGCAGTACTTC. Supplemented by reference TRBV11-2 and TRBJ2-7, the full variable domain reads EAGVAQSPRYKIIEKRQSVAFWCNPISGHATLYWYQQILGQGPKLLIQFQNNGVVDDSQLPKDRFSAERLKGVDSTLKIQPAKLEDSAVYLCASSSLTTQRAGVSYEQYFGPGTRLTVT.

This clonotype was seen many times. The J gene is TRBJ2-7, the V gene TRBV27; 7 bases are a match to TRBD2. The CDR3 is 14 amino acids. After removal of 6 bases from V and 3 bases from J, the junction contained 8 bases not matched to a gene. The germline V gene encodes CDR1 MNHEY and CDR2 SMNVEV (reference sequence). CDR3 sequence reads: CASSREASGYEQYF. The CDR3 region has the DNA TGTGCCAGCAGCCGGGAGGCGTCGGGCTACGAGCAGTACTTC.

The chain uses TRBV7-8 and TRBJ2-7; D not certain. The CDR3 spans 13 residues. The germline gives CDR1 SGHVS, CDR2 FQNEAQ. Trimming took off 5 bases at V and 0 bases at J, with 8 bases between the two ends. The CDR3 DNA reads TGTGCCAGCAGCCCCCAGCGCTCCTACGAGCAGTACTTC. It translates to CASSPQRSYEQYF.

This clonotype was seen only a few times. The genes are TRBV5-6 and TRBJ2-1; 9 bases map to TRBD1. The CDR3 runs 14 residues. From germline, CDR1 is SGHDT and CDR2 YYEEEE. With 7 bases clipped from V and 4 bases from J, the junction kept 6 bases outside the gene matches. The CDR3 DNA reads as TGTGCCAGCCAAGGACAGGGGTCGTACAATGAGCAGTTCTTC. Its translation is CASQGQGSYNEQFF.

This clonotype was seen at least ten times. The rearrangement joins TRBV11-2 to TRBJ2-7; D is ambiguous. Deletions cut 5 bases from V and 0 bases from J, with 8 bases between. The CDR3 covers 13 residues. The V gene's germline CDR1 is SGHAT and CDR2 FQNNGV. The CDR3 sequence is CASSHGNSYEQYF. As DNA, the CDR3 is TGTGCCAGCAGCCATGGGAACTCCTACGAGCAGTACTTC.

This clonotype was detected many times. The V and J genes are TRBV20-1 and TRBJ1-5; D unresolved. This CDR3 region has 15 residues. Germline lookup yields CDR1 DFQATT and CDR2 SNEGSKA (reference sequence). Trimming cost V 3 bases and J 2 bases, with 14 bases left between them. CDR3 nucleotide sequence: TGCAGTGCTAGCCCGAAAGGGTTCGGCAATCAGCCCCAGCATTTT. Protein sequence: CSASPKGFGNQPQHF.

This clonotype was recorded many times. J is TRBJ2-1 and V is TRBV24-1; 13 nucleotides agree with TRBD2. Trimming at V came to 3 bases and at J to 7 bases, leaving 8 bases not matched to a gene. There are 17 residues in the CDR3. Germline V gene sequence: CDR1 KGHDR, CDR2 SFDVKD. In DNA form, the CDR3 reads TGTGCCACCAGTGATGCTAGGACTAGCGGGAGCCGAAATGAGCAGTTCTTC. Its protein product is CATSDARTSGSRNEQFF.

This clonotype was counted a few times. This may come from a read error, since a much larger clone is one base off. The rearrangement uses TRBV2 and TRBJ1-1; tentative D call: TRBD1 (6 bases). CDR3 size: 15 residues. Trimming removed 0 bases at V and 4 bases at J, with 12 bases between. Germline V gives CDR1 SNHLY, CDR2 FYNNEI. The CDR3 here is CASSEAGGIGTEAFF. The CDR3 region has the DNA TGTGCCAGCAGTGAAGCAGGGGGGATAGGCACTGAAGCTTTCTTT.

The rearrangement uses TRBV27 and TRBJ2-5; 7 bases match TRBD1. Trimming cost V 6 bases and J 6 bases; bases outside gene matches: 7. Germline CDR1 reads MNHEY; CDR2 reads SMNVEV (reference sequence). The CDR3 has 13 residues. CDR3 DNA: TGTGCCAGCAGACAGACAGGGATGAAGACCCAGTACTTC. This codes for CASRQTGMKTQYF.

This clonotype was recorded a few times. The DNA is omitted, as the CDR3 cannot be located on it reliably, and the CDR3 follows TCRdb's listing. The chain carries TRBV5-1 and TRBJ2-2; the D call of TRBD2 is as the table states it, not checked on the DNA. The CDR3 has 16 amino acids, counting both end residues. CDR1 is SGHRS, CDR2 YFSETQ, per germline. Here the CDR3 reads CASQGVAGGNTGELLF.